Presented here are 5 T cell receptor beta chains from one specimen sequenced in a study of blood T cell repertoires in COVID-19. Profiling relied on immunoSEQ multiplex PCR, and the TCRdb table lists in-frame clones only, not all of them. The sample has more than 150,000 clones; 70% to 85% are singletons. The sequencing sample was made of peripheral blood. These receptors were obtained from a woman older than 75 with acute or convalescent COVID-19.

V is TRBV6-2 or TRBV6-3 and J is TRBJ2-3; TRBD2 aligns across 11 bases. The CDR3 totals 17 residues. CDR1 and CDR2 (germline): MNHEY, SVGEGT. The ends lost 5 bases at V and 1 base at J; junction bases unmatched: 8. CDR3: CASSRSSGRPGTDTQYF. The CDR3 DNA sequence: TGTGCCAGCAGTCGTTCTAGCGGGAGGCCCGGCACAGATACGCAGTATTTT.

The table lists this clone with a count of one. This chain connects TRBV19 to TRBJ2-1; 7 nucleotides align to TRBD2. From germline, CDR1 is LNHDA and CDR2 SQIVND (reference sequence). The CDR3 runs 17 residues. Trimming at V came to 5 bases and at J to 3 bases, leaving 13 bases not matched to a gene. The CDR3 loop is CASSDGTRASGYNEQFF. The CDR3 DNA follows: TGTGCCAGTAGTGACGGTACTCGGGCTAGCGGCTACAATGAGCAGTTCTTC.

The V gene is TRBV30, the J gene TRBJ2-6; TRBD2 matches 9 bases. The V segment lost 8 bases and the J segment 1 base; nucleotides outside the gene matches: 3. The germline gives CDR1 GTSNPN, CDR2 SVGIG (reference sequence). The length of the CDR3 is 14 residues. The DNA for the CDR3 is TGTGCCGCTAGCGGGAATTCTGGGGCCAACGTCCTGACTTTC. The encoded protein is CAASGNSGANVLTF.

The chain links TRBV6-5 to TRBJ1-2, with D possibly matching TRBD1 (5 bases). The CDR3 covers 15 residues. Germline V gene lookup returns CDR1 MNHEY and CDR2 SVGAGI. Deletions cut 5 bases from V and 2 bases from J, with 15 bases between. The CDR3 loop reads CASSTRGVRNYGYTF. DNA of the CDR3: TGTGCCAGCAGTACCCGGGGGGTTAGGAACTATGGCTACACCTTC.

The J gene is TRBJ2-2, the V gene TRBV3-1 (or the pseudogene TRBV3-2); 9 bases agree with TRBD2. This CDR3 comprises 20 residues. V lost 4 bases to trimming and J lost 3 bases; unmatched junction nucleotides: 18. The germline CDR1 and CDR2 sequences are LGHDT and YNNKEL (reference sequence). CDR3 nucleotide sequence: TGTGCCAGCAGCCTACGACAAGGACTCGCGGGGGGGCAGGACACCGGGGAGCTGTTTTTT. This encodes CASSLRQGLAGGQDTGELFF.